This TCR beta chain was identified in a study of cytomegalovirus exposure and HLA in healthy donors (dated by TCRdb to 2016 to 2017). With respect to the entire study: A later analysis indicated that the 90 to 150 validation repertoires were generated on the platform also employed for the approximately 700 repertoires of the first cohort. The study aimed to test whether cataloging public T cell receptors could reveal signatures of past pathogen exposure. In addition to the first cohort of 650 to 800 subjects, a separate validation cohort of under 150 different subjects was used. To predict cytomegalovirus infection status, the study combined high-throughput TCR immunosequencing, statistical association of individual TCRs with disease status, and machine learning.

General study outcomes and caveats: Most TCR sequences were seen in very few donors, while some public TCRs were found in many individuals. A later analysis lacked HLA typing for the validation cohort, so it scored co-occurrence in that cohort across all 110 or so repertoires. In a later analysis, TCRs clustered in the first cohort were found to also tend to co-occur in the roughly 120 validation repertoires, with around 94% of cluster scores above 0. In vitro tests confirmed that three of the cytomegalovirus-associated TCR beta chains recognize cytomegalovirus antigens. The study gave a list of 150 to 200 TCR beta chains associated with cytomegalovirus. The authors suggested that the approach could potentially be extended to other disease states and immunological phenotypes. The classifier was reported to diagnose cytomegalovirus status with high specificity and sensitivity in both the original and validation cohorts.

Libraries were made using the immunoSEQ multiplex PCR assay. The source study handled its data this way. A statistical classification framework was built to diagnose cytomegalovirus status from the catalog of TCR beta chain sequences. TCRdb limited this immuneACCESS table to in-frame rearrangements with V and J called. A share of clones is missing; checked studies link under half to unresolved V genes, and the rest is unexplained. That table supplies the V and J calls and clone size; D and trimming were determined from the DNA. In all, the sample holds around 150,000 clones, and roughly 90% of those were seen once. 0.69% of the sample comes from the top ten. The donors were included in the validation cohort of 120 subjects, a group kept apart from the approximately 700-subject first cohort. The CDR1 and CDR2 encoded by the germline V gene (reference sequence) are LNHDA and SQIVND. Counted from cysteine to phenylalanine, this CDR3 has 16 amino acids. Of all the DNA, just the CDR3 is kept, 48 bases in frame from base 1. Trimming removed 0 bases from V and 2 bases from J, leaving 10 bases between the germline ends.

Turning to this clone: No cognate antigen has been identified for it. Base qualities are missing; no much larger clone stands one base away.

Sequencing was performed on PBMCs. The source of this sequence is a young man in good health and CMV-seronegative. The rearrangement combines TRBV19 with TRBJ1-4; the D gene is not confidently resolved. The nucleotide sequence reads as follows: TGTGCCAGTAGTATAGATCACACAGCTACTAATGAAAAACTGTTTTTT. Its translation reads: CASSIDHTATNEKLFF.